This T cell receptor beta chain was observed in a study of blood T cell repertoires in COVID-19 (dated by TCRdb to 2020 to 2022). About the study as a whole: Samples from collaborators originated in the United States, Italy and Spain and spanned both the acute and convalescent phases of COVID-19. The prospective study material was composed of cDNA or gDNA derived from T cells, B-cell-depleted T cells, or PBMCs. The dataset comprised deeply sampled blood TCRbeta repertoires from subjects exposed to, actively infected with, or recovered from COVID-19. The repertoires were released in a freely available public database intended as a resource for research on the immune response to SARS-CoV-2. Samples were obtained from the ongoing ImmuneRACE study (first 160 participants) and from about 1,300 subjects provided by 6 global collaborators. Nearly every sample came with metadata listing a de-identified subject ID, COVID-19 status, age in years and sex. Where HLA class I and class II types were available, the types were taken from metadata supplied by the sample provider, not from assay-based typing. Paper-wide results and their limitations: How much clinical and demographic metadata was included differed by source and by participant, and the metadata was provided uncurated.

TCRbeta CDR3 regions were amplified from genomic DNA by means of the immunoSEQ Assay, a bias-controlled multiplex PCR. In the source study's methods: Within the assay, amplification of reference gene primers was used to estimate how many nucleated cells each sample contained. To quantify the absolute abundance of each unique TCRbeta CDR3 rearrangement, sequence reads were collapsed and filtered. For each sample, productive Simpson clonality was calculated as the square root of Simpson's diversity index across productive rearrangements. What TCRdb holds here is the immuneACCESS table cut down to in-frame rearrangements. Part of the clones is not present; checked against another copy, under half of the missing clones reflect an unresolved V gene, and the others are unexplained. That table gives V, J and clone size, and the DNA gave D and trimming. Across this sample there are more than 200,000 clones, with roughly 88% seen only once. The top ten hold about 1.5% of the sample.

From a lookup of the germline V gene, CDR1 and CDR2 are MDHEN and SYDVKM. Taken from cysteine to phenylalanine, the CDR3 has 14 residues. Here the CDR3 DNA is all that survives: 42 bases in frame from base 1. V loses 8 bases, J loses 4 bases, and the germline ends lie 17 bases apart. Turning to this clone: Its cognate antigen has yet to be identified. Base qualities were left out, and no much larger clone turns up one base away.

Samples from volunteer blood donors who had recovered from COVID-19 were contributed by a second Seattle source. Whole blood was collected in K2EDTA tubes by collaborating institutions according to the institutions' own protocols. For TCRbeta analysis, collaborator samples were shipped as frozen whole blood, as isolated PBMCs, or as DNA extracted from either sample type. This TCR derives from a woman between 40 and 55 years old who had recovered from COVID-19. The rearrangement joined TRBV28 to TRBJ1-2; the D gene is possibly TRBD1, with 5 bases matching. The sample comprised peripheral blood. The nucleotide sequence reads TGTGCCAGCGGTACCGGGCTAACAGGCTATGGCTACACCTTC. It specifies CASGTGLTGYGYTF.